Presented here are 26 T cell receptor beta chains from one specimen sequenced in a study of post-analysis software for immune sequencing data. The authors incorporated unique molecular identifiers into the TCR beta cDNA libraries. MiXCR, applied by TCRdb to the PCR reads, yields one record per CDR3 protein. The table lists 700,000 to 800,000 distinct CDR3 sequences, roughly 29% of them singletons. Findings and limits, study-wide: The five TRBV segments detected at higher frequency in patients than in controls included TRBV5-6, TRBV5-1 and TRBV20-1.

These TCRs are of unknown antigen specificity. Sequencing was carried out using blood. Receptor source: a girl between 5 and 17 years old with multiple sclerosis.

This clonotype came up a few times. J is TRBJ1-5 and V is TRBV7-9, with 8 bases fitting TRBD1. V shed 5 bases and J 4 bases; nucleotides not matched to a gene: 7. The CDR3 totals 15 residues. Per germline, CDR1 SEHNR and CDR2 FQNEAQ (reference sequence). The CDR3 protein is CASSKTGTGNQPQHF. CDR3 in DNA: TGTGCCAGCAGCAAAACCGGGACAGGTAATCAGCCCCAGCATTTT. The complete variable domain, with remaining parts taken from reference TRBV7-9 and TRBJ1-5, reads DTGVSQNPRHKITKRGQNVTFRCDPISEHNRLYWYRQTLGQGPEFLTYFQNEAQLEKSRLLSDRFSAERPKGSFSTLEIQRTEQGDSAMYLCASSKTGTGNQPQHFGDGTRLSIL.

The V call is TRBV12-5, the J call TRBJ2-7, with D tentatively TRBD2 (5 bases). This CDR3 contains 16 residues. Germline-derived CDR1 and CDR2 are LGHNT and FRNRAP. Trimming removed 3 bases from V and 7 bases from J, with 22 bases in between. Here the CDR3 reads CASGFGGSSSYNEQYF. The DNA of the CDR3 is TGTGCTAGTGGTTTCGGCGGGTCTAGCTCCTACAATGAGCAGTACTTC.

The chain uses TRBV20-1 and TRBJ2-5, with 9 nucleotides matching TRBD2. V lost 4 bases, J lost 1 base, and 13 bases stayed unmatched. Germline lookup yields CDR1 DFQATT and CDR2 SNEGSKA (reference sequence). This CDR3 region has 17 residues. The CDR3 DNA reads TGCAGTGCTATCTCCCGGGAGCGGGGGGTGGCCCAAGAGACCCAGTACTTC. As protein: CSAISRERGVAQETQYF.

The J gene is TRBJ2-3, the V gene TRBV27, with 8 bases matching TRBD2. V was pared by 3 bases and J by 0 bases, with 2 bases of the junction left unmatched. This CDR3 has 15 amino acids. Germline lookup yields CDR1 MNHEY and CDR2 SMNVEV (reference sequence). The CDR3 is CASSFSSGSTDTQYF. The CDR3 coding sequence is TGTGCCAGCAGTTTTTCTAGCGGGAGCACAGATACGCAGTATTTT.

The rearrangement joins TRBV11-2 to TRBJ2-3; TRBD2 matches at 12 bases. V lost 5 bases to trimming and J lost 4 bases; unmatched junction nucleotides: 7. CDR1 is SGHAT, CDR2 FQNNGV, per germline. The CDR3 totals 16 residues. The CDR3 protein is CASSIGTSGYSDTQYF. In nucleotides, the CDR3 is TGTGCCAGCAGCATCGGGACTAGCGGGTACTCAGATACGCAGTATTTT.

This chain joins TRBV18 and TRBJ2-7; 13 nucleotides align to TRBD2. Per the germline V gene, CDR1 is KGHSH and CDR2 is LQKENI. The ends lost 3 bases at V and 5 bases at J; junction bases unmatched: 4. The CDR3 sequence is 15 residues long. The CDR3 spells CASSPTGTSGNEQYF. The CDR3 DNA reads TGTGCCAGCTCACCGACCGGGACTAGCGGGAACGAGCAGTACTTC.

This clonotype has a handful of counts. This chain uses TRBV4-1 with TRBJ2-3; no firm D call. Between the trimmed V and J ends, which lost 2 bases and 0 bases, there was a span of 9 bases. Germline V lookup: CDR1 MGHRA, CDR2 YSYEKL. CDR3 length equals 15 residues. CDR3 bases: TGCGCCAGCAGCCAATCCCCTCCGAGCACAGATACGCAGTATTTT. This translates into CASSQSPPSTDTQYF.

A note on this clonotype: An end of the junction does not agree with germline; a read error may underlie this. The chain couples TRBV25-1 to TRBJ2-3; D is undetermined. The CDR3 extends over 9 amino acids. Germline V gene lookup returns CDR1 MGHDK and CDR2 SYGVNS. CDR3 in amino acids: CASSEPNIF. The DNA of the CDR3 is TGTGCCAGCAGTGAACCGAACATCTTT.

The CDR3 sequence is CASRNIAGGLNEQFF. The CDR3 DNA follows: TGTGCCAGCAGAAATATAGCGGGGGGGTTGAATGAGCAGTTCTTC. J is TRBJ2-1 and V is TRBV6-2 or TRBV6-3, with 11 positions matching TRBD2. Looked up from germline, CDR1 is MNHEY and CDR2 is SVGEGT. V trimming: 6 bases; J trimming: 7 bases; junction bases outside the gene matches: 8. The CDR3 consists of 15 residues.

This clonotype has a handful of counts. V usage is TRBV29-1 and J usage is TRBJ2-5; D ambiguous. Trimming left V 0 bases short and J 1 base short, with 9 bases between. This CDR3 is 14 amino acids long. Germline V gene lookup returns CDR1 SQVTM and CDR2 ANQGSEA. CDR3 residues: CSVEDHTSQETQYF. In nucleotides, the CDR3 is TGCAGCGTTGAAGATCACACTTCCCAAGAGACCCAGTACTTC.

Here the CDR3 DNA reads TGCGCCAGCAGCCAGGGACAGGGGGCTGGCTATGGCTACACCTTC. Translated, it gives CASSQGQGAGYGYTF. This chain links TRBV4-1 with TRBJ1-2, with 12 bases matching TRBD1. The J segment lost 4 bases and the V segment lost 3 bases, leaving 3 bases of the junction unmatched. CDR3 length: 15 residues. Per the germline V gene, CDR1 is MGHRA and CDR2 is YSYEKL.

This clonotype was seen repeatedly, ten times or more. This chain joins TRBV10-3 and TRBJ1-2; unclear D gene. The CDR3 extends over 13 amino acids. V was clipped by 0 bases and J by 2 bases, with 4 bases between them. The germline CDR1 and CDR2 sequences are ENHRY and SYGVKD. For the CDR3, the DNA is TGTGCCATCAGTGAGTCGGGAAACTATGGCTACACCTTC. Translation gives CAISESGNYGYTF.

This clonotype was seen a few times. Sequence at one end of the junction differs from germline and may be a read error. The J gene is TRBJ2-7, the V gene TRBV2; D assignment may be TRBD1 or TRBD2 (5 bases each). CDR3 length equals 13 residues. The germline V gene has CDR1 SNHLY and CDR2 FYNNEI. CDR3 DNA sequence: TGTGCCAGCGCTCGGGACGGATCCTACGGGCAGTACTTC. This encodes CASARDGSYGQYF. The entire variable domain, with the rest obtained from reference TRBV2 and TRBJ2-7, is as follows: EPEVTQTPSHQVTQMGQEVILRCVPISNHLYFYWYRQILGQKVEFLVSFYNNEISEKSEIFDDQFSVERPDGSNFTLKIRSTKLEDSAMYFCASARDGSYGQYFGPGTRLTVT.

This clonotype was detected only a few times. V usage is TRBV11-2 and J usage is TRBJ2-4; 14 bases fit TRBD2. This CDR3 spans 21 amino acids. The J segment lost 1 base and the V segment lost 1 base, leaving 12 bases of the junction unmatched. CDR1 is SGHAT, CDR2 FQNNGV, per germline. This CDR3 reads CASSLGVAGLAGALAKNIQYF. CDR3 sequence (DNA): TGTGCCAGCAGCTTAGGGGTCGCGGGACTAGCGGGAGCGCTGGCCAAAAACATTCAGTACTTC. Combining the CDR3 with reference TRBV11-2 and TRBJ2-4 gives the whole variable domain EAGVAQSPRYKIIEKRQSVAFWCNPISGHATLYWYQQILGQGPKLLIQFQNNGVVDDSQLPKDRFSAERLKGVDSTLKIQPAKLEDSAVYLCASSLGVAGLAGALAKNIQYFGAGTRLSVL.

This clonotype showed up just a few times. This chain joins TRBV2 and TRBJ2-5, with 7 bases that match TRBD1. Per germline, CDR1 SNHLY and CDR2 FYNNEI. V lost 2 bases to trimming and J lost 1 base; unmatched junction nucleotides: 4. CDR3 length: 15 amino acids. Written as DNA, the CDR3 is TGTGCCAGCAGTGAACAGGGGGTCCTCCAAGAGACCCAGTACTTC. Residues: CASSEQGVLQETQYF. The whole variable domain, filled in from reference TRBV2 and TRBJ2-5, reads EPEVTQTPSHQVTQMGQEVILRCVPISNHLYFYWYRQILGQKVEFLVSFYNNEISEKSEIFDDQFSVERPDGSNFTLKIRSTKLEDSAMYFCASSEQGVLQETQYFGPGTRLLVL.

This clonotype was detected many times. This chain uses TRBV29-1 with TRBJ2-3; weak D call: TRBD2 (6 bases). Germline V gene sequence: CDR1 SQVTM, CDR2 ANQGSEA. Trimming took 6 bases from V and 6 from J, leaving 16 bases between them. The CDR3 is 13 residues long. The CDR3 DNA reads as TGCAGCGTACGGGGGAGAGTGCGGGATACGCAGTATTTT. Protein: CSVRGRVRDTQYF.

This chain connects TRBV25-1 to TRBJ1-2, with a tentative D call TRBD1 (6 bases). V gave up 3 bases and J gave up 4 bases, with 15 bases separating them. Per germline, CDR1 MGHDK and CDR2 SYGVNS. This CDR3 spans 15 amino acids. This CDR3 reads CASSDNTGLGYGYTF. In nucleotides, the CDR3 is TGTGCCAGCAGTGACAATACAGGGTTGGGCTATGGCTACACCTTC.

The chain has TRBV6-2 or TRBV6-3 and TRBJ2-6, with unresolved D. The CDR3 is made up of 15 amino acids. Germline V gene lookup returns CDR1 MNHEY and CDR2 SVGEGT. The V and J ends lost 5 bases and 1 base respectively, with 9 bases between them. This CDR3 reads CASSQRRSGANVLTF. The CDR3 DNA reads as TGTGCCAGCAGTCAACGGCGGTCTGGGGCCAACGTCCTGACTTTC.

This clonotype has only a few counts. The CDR3 spells CASSPNRVAEKLFF. The CDR3 region has the DNA TGCGCCAGCAGCCCAAACAGGGTCGCTGAAAAACTGTTTTTT. This chain connects TRBV4-1 to TRBJ1-4; weak D call: TRBD1 (6 bases). The length of the CDR3 is 14 residues. V was clipped by 4 bases and J by 7 bases, with 13 bases between them. CDR1 MGHRA and CDR2 YSYEKL come from the germline V gene.

J is TRBJ2-7 and V is TRBV7-2; 8 bases are shared with TRBD2. The CDR3 has 16 residues. The germline V gene encodes CDR1 SGHTA and CDR2 FQGNSA. V shed 5 bases and J 0 bases; nucleotides not matched to a gene: 9. The CDR3 region has the DNA TGTGCCAGCAGCCCCGCCCCGGCGGGGGGCTCCTACGAGCAGTACTTC. Residues: CASSPAPAGGSYEQYF. Combining the CDR3 with reference TRBV7-2 and TRBJ2-7 gives the whole variable domain GAGVSQSPSNKVTEKGKDVELRCDPISGHTALYWYRQSLGQGLEFLIYFQGNSAPDKSGLPSDRFSAERTGGSVSTLTIQRTQQEDSAVYLCASSPAPAGGSYEQYFGPGTRLTVT.

This rearrangement joins TRBV5-5 to TRBJ2-6; D not certain. The CDR3 loop spans 14 amino acids. Trimming took 5 bases from V and 5 from J, leaving 11 bases between them. Germline CDR1 and CDR2: SGHKS and YYEKEE (reference sequence). CDR3 amino acids: CASRVGSRANVLTF. In nucleotides, the CDR3 is TGTGCCAGCAGAGTGGGCTCCAGGGCCAACGTCCTGACTTTC.

This clonotype was detected many times. The V call is TRBV20-1, the J call TRBJ1-1; D may be TRBD1 (5 bases). The CDR3 totals 13 residues. Trimming stripped 5 bases from V and 4 bases from J, with 14 bases between. CDR1 is DFQATT, CDR2 SNEGSKA, per germline (reference sequence). The DNA for the CDR3 is TGCAGTGCTCCAGTGTCGACAGTCACTGAAGCTTTCTTT. The encoded protein is CSAPVSTVTEAFF.

J is TRBJ2-1 and V is TRBV6-5; tentatively, D is TRBD1 (5 bases). Trimming removed 6 bases at V and 0 bases at J, with 12 bases between. The CDR3 loop spans 15 amino acids. Germline lookup yields CDR1 MNHEY and CDR2 SVGAGI. The CDR3 DNA reads as TGTGCCAGCAGAACGGCCGACAGCTCCTACAATGAGCAGTTCTTC. This translates into CASRTADSSYNEQFF.

This clonotype was observed many times. The V gene is TRBV7-2, the J gene TRBJ2-1, with 13 nucleotides matching TRBD2. Germline V gives CDR1 SGHTA, CDR2 FQGNSA. The junction had 7 bases not matched to a gene; V was cut back by 5 bases and J by 9 bases. CDR3 length: 15 residues. CDR3 DNA sequence: TGTGCCAGCAGCCTCCGGACTAGCGGGAGACCTGAGCAGTTCTTC. It encodes CASSLRTSGRPEQFF. Full variable domain (outside the CDR3, taken from reference TRBV7-2 and TRBJ2-1): GAGVSQSPSNKVTEKGKDVELRCDPISGHTALYWYRQSLGQGLEFLIYFQGNSAPDKSGLPSDRFSAERTGGSVSTLTIQRTQQEDSAVYLCASSLRTSGRPEQFFGPGTRLTVL.

V and J are TRBV5-4 and TRBJ2-7; D is perhaps TRBD1 or TRBD2 (5 bases each). V lost 0 bases and J lost 6, with 16 bases in between. The CDR3 sequence is 15 residues long. Germline V gives CDR1 SGHNT, CDR2 YYREEE (reference sequence). As DNA, the CDR3 is TGTGCCAGCAGCTTGGTCGGGACCCCAGGTGGCGAGCAGTACTTC. It codes for CASSLVGTPGGEQYF.

This clonotype was seen only once. This may be a read error, as it is one base from a much larger clone. The chain employs TRBV6-1 and TRBJ2-3; the D gene could be TRBD1 or TRBD2 (5 bases each). Per germline, CDR1 MNHNS and CDR2 SASEGT. The CDR3 is made up of 13 amino acids. CDR3 protein: CASKIRGTGTQYF. Written as DNA, the CDR3 is TGTGCCAGCAAAATCCGGGGAACAGGTACGCAGTATTTT.